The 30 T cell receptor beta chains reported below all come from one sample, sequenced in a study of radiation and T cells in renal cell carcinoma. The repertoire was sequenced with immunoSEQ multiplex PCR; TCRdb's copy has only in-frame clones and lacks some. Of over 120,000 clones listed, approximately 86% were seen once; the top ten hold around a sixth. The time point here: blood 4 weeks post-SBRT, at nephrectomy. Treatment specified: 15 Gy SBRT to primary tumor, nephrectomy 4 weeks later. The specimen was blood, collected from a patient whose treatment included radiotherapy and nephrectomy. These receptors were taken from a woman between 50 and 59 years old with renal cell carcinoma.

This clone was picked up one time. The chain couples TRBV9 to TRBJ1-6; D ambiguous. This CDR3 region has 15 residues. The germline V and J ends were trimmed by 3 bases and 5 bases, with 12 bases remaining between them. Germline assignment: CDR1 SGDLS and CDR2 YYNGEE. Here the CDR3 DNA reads TGTGCCAGCAGCGCCTGGTTGCAGGATAATTCACCCCTCCACTTT. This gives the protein CASSAWLQDNSPLHF.

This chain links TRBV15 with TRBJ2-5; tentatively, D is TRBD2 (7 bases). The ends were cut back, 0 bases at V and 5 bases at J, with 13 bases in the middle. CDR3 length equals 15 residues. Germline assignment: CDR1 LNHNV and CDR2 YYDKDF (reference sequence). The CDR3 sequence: CATSRERGPGETQYF. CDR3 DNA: TGTGCCACCAGCAGAGAGCGGGGGCCAGGGGAGACCCAGTACTTC. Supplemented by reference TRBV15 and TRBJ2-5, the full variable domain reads DAMVIQNPRYQVTQFGKPVTLSCSQTLNHNVMYWYQQKSSQAPKLLFHYYDKDFNNEADTPDNFQSRRPNTSFCFLDIRSPGLGDTAMYLCATSRERGPGETQYFGPGTRLLVL.

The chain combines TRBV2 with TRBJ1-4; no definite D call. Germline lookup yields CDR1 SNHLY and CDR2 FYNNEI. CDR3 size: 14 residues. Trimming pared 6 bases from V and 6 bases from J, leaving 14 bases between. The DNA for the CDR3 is TGTGCCAGCAGCCCCAGCGGTCAGGATGAAAAACTGTTTTTT. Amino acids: CASSPSGQDEKLFF.

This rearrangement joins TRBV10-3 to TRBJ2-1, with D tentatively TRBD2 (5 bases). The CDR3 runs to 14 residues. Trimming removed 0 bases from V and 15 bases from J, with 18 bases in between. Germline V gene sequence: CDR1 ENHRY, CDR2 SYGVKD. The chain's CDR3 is CAISESSRGSFRFF. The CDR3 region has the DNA TGTGCCATCAGTGAGTCAAGTCGAGGGAGTTTCCGGTTCTTC.

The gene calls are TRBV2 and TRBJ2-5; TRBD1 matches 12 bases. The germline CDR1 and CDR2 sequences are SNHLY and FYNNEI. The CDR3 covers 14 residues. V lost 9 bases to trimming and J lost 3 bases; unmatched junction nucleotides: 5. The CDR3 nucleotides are TGTGCCAGGGGGGACAGGGGGCGCGAAGAGACCCAGTACTTC. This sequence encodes CARGDRGREETQYF.

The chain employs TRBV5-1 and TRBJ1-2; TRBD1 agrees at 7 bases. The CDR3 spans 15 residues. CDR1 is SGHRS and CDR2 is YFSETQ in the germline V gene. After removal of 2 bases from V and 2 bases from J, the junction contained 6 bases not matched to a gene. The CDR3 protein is CASSFQGEGNYGYTF. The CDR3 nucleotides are TGCGCCAGCAGCTTTCAGGGGGAAGGGAACTATGGCTACACCTTC.

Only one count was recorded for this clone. The CDR3 reads CASSESAREKLFF. The DNA for the CDR3 is TGCGCCAGCAGTGAGTCTGCGAGGGAAAAACTGTTTTTT. The genes are TRBV10-2 and TRBJ1-4; D ambiguous. The CDR3 length is 13 residues. Germline CDR1 and CDR2: WSHSY and SAAADI. V lost 0 bases and J 8 bases, leaving 7 bases between the germline ends.

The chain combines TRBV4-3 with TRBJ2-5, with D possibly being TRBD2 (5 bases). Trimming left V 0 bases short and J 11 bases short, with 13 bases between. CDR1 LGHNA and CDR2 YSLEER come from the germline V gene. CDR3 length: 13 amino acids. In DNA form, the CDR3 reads TGCGCCAGCAGCCAAGACCGCGGGTATACGCAGTACTTC. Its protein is CASSQDRGYTQYF.

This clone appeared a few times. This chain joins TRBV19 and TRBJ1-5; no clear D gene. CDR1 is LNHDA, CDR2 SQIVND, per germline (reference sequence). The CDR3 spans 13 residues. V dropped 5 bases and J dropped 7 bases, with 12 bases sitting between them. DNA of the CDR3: TGTGCCAGTAGTCCCAGTCACGGGCAGCCCCAGCATTTT. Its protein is CASSPSHGQPQHF.

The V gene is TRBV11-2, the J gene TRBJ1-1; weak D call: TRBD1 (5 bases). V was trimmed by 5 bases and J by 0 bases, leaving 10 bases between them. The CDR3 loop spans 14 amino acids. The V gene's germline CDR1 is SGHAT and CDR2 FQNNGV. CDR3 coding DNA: TGTGCCAGCAGCCTACCGACAGTGAACACTGAAGCTTTCTTT. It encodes CASSLPTVNTEAFF.

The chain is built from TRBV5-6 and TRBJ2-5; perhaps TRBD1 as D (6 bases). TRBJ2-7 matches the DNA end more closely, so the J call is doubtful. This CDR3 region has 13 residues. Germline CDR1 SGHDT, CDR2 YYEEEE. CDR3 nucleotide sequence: TGTGCCAGCAGCCGCGGACAGCCCTACGAGCAGTACTTC. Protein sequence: CASSRGQPYEQYF.

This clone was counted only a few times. This CDR3 is CASSQVPGVIAFF. The CDR3 region has the DNA TGCGCCAGCAGCCAAGTCCCCGGGGTCATAGCTTTCTTT. V and J are TRBV4-3 and TRBJ1-1, with D unclear. The CDR3 loop spans 13 amino acids. The V and J ends lost 1 base and 10 bases respectively, with 13 bases between them. Germline V gene data show CDR1 as LGHNA and CDR2 as YSLEER.

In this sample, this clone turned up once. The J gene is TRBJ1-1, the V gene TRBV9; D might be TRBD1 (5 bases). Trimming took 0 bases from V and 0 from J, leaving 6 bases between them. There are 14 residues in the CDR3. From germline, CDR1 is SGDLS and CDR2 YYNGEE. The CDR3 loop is CASSVDRLNTEAFF. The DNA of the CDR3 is TGTGCCAGCAGCGTAGACAGGTTGAACACTGAAGCTTTCTTT.

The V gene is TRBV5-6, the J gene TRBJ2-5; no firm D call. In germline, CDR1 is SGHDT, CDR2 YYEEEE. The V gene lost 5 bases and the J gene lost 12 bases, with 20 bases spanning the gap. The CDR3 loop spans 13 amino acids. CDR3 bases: TGTGCCAGCAGTCCACCCCGTCGGGCCCAGGAGTACTTC. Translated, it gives CASSPPRRAQEYF.

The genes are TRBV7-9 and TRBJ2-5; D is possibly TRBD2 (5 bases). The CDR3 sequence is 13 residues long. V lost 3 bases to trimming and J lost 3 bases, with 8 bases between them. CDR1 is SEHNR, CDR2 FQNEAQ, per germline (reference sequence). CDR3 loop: CASSFREKETQYF. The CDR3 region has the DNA TGTGCCAGCAGCTTTAGGGAGAAAGAGACCCAGTACTTC.

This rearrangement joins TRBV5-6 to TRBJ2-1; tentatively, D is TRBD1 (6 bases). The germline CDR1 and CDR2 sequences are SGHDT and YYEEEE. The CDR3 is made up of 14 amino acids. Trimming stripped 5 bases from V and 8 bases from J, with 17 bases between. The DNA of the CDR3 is TGTGCCAGCAGTGACACAAACAGGGTACATGAGCAGTTCTTC. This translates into CASSDTNRVHEQFF.

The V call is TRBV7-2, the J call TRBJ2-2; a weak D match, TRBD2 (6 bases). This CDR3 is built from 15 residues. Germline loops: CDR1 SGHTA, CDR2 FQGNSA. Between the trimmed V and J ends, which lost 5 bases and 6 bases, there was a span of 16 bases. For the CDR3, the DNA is TGTGCCAGCAGCCGGCAGGGACCGGGGGCCGGGGAGCTGTTTTTT. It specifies CASSRQGPGAGELFF.

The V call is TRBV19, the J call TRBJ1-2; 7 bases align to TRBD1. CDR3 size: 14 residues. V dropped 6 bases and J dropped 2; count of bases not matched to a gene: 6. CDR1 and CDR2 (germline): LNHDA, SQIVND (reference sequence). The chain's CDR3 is CASSTLQGNYGYTF. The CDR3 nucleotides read TGTGCCAGTAGCACCCTACAGGGGAACTATGGCTACACCTTC.

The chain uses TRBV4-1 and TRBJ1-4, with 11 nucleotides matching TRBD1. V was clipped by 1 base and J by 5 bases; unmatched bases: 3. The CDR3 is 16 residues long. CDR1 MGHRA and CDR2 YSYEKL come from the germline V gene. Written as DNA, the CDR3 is TGCGCCAGCAGCCAAGCTGGGACAGGGGGAAATGAAAAACTGTTTTTT. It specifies CASSQAGTGGNEKLFF.

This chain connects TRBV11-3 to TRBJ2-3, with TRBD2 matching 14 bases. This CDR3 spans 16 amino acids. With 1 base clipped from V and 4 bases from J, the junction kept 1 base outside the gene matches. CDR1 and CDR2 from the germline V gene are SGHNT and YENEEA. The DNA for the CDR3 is TGTGCCAGCAGCTTAGGACTAGCGGGGGGGCCAGATACGCAGTATTTT. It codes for CASSLGLAGGPDTQYF.

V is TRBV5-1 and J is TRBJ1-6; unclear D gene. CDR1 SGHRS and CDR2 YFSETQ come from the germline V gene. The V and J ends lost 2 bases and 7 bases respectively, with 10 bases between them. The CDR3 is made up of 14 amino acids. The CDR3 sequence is CASSFAGRNSPLHF. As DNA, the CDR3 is TGCGCCAGCAGCTTCGCGGGCCGAAATTCACCCCTCCACTTT.

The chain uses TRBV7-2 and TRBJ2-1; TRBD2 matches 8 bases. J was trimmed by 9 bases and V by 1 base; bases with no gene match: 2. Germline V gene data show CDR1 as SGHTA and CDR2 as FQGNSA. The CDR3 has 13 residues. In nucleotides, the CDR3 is TGTGCCAGCAGCTTAGTTCGGGGGGGTGAGCAGTTCTTC. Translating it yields CASSLVRGGEQFF. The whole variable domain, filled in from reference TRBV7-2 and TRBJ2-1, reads GAGVSQSPSNKVTEKGKDVELRCDPISGHTALYWYRQSLGQGLEFLIYFQGNSAPDKSGLPSDRFSAERTGGSVSTLTIQRTQQEDSAVYLCASSLVRGGEQFFGPGTRLTVL.

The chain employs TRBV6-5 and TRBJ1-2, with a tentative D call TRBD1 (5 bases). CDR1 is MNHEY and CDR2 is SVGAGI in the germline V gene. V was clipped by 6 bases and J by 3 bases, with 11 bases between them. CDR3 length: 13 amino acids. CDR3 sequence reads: CASSQPGDYGYTF. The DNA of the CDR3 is TGTGCCAGCAGCCAGCCGGGGGACTATGGCTACACCTTC.

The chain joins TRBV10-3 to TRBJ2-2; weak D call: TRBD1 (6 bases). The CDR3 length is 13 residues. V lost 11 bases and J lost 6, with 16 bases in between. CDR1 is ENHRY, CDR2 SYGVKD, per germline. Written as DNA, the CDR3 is TGTGCCGCTCACTCTCAGGGGTCCGGGGAGCTGTTTTTT. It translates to CAAHSQGSGELFF.

CDR3 bases: TGTGCCAGCAGTTCCCTAACGGTCGGGTTACCCCAGCATTTT. Translation gives CASSSLTVGLPQHF. This sequence joins TRBV28 and TRBJ1-5; unclear D gene. V lost 4 bases and J lost 10, with 17 bases in between. The CDR3 is 14 amino acids. From germline, CDR1 is MDHEN and CDR2 SYDVKM. The complete variable domain, with remaining parts taken from reference TRBV28 and TRBJ1-5, reads DVKVTQSSRYLVKRTGEKVFLECVQDMDHENMFWYRQDPGLGLRLIYFSYDVKMKEKGDIPEGYSVSREKKERFSLILESASTNQTSMYLCASSSLTVGLPQHFGDGTRLSIL.

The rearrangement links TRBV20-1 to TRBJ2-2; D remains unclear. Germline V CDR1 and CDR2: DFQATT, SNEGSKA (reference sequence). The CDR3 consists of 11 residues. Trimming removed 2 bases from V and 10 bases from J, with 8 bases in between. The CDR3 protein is CSARTAVELFF. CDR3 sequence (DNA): TGCAGTGCTAGAACTGCCGTGGAGCTGTTTTTT.

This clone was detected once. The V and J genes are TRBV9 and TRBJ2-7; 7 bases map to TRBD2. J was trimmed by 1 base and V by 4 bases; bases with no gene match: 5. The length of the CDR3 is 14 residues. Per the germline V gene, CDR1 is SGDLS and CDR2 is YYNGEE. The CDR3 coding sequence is TGTGCCAGCAGCCAGGGACTACCTTCCTACGAGCAGTACTTC. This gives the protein CASSQGLPSYEQYF.

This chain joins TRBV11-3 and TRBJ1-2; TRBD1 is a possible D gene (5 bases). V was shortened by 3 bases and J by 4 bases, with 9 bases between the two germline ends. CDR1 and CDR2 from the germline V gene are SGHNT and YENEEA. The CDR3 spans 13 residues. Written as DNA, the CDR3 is TGTGCCAGCAGCTTGGGACTCTCCTATGGCTACACCTTC. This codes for CASSLGLSYGYTF.

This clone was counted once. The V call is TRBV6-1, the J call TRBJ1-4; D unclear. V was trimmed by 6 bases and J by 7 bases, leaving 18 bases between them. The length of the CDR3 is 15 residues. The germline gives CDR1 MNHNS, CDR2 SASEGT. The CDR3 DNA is TGTGCCAGCAGGGACCGGGATCCCCAAGGTGAAAAACTGTTTTTT. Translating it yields CASRDRDPQGEKLFF.

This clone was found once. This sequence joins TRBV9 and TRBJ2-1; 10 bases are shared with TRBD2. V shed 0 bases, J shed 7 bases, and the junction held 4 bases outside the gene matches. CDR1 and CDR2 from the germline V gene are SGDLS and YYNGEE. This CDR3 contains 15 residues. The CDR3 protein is CASSVGLAGPNEQFF. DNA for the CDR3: TGTGCCAGCAGCGTAGGACTAGCGGGCCCTAATGAGCAGTTCTTC.